One sample yielded the 20 T cell receptor beta chains listed below, sequenced in a study of technical replicates of blood from a few donors. The data were produced by immunoSEQ multiplex PCR, yet TCRdb's version contains in-frame clones alone and is incomplete. Altogether some 57,000 clones are present, approximately 97% being singletons, with the ten largest covering 0.15% to 0.25%. The material sequenced was T cells isolated from PBMCs. The receptors come from a human donor in good health.

CDR3 DNA sequence: TGTGCCAGCAGCGTAGCCTCCGGGATCGAGCCCCAGCATTTT. Translated: CASSVASGIEPQHF. The chain uses TRBV9 and TRBJ1-5, with D unresolved. Germline values: CDR1 SGDLS, CDR2 YYNGEE. V was pared by 0 bases and J by 8 bases, with 12 bases between. The CDR3 covers 14 residues.

The chain employs TRBV10-2 and TRBJ1-1, with D possibly TRBD1 on 6 matching bases. Trimming took 5 bases from V and 1 from J, leaving 11 bases between them. The CDR3 contains 14 residues. Per germline, CDR1 WSHSY and CDR2 SAAADI. The CDR3 region is CASSPTGPNTEAFF. Here the CDR3 DNA reads TGCGCCAGCAGTCCGACAGGTCCGAACACTGAAGCTTTCTTT.

This chain links TRBV18 with TRBJ1-1, with D hard to call. Trimming pared 3 bases from V and 3 bases from J, leaving 17 bases between. The CDR3 contains 16 residues. Germline V gene sequence: CDR1 KGHSH, CDR2 LQKENI. In nucleotides, the CDR3 is TGTGCCAGCTCACCCCTAGGAGGGAGGTTGGACACTGAAGCTTTCTTT. Protein: CASSPLGGRLDTEAFF.

J is TRBJ1-1 and V is TRBV30; D ambiguous. This CDR3 is 13 amino acids long. Trimming pared 3 bases from V and 1 base from J, leaving 9 bases between. Per germline, CDR1 GTSNPN and CDR2 SVGIG (reference sequence). The CDR3 region has the DNA TGTGCCTGGAGGCGGAGTAAGAACACTGAAGCTTTCTTT. Protein sequence: CAWRRSKNTEAFF.

The chain is built from TRBV18 and TRBJ1-5, with TRBD1 as a possible D gene (5 bases). This CDR3 comprises 14 residues. V was trimmed by 2 bases and J by 5 bases, leaving 10 bases between them. The germline V gene encodes CDR1 KGHSH and CDR2 LQKENI. The CDR3 DNA reads as TGTGCCAGCTCACCAAATAAAGGGGATCAGCCCCAGCATTTT. Translation: CASSPNKGDQPQHF. Variable domain in full (rest from reference TRBV18 and TRBJ1-5): NAGVMQNPRHLVRRRGQEARLRCSPMKGHSHVYWYRQLPEEGLKFMVYLQKENIIDESGMPKERFSAEFPKEGPSILRIQQVVRGDSAAYFCASSPNKGDQPQHFGDGTRLSIL.

V usage is TRBV9 and J usage is TRBJ2-5; perhaps TRBD1 as D (6 bases). The germline gives CDR1 SGDLS, CDR2 YYNGEE. The CDR3 is made up of 13 amino acids. Trimming shortened V by 3 bases and J by 2 bases, and 8 bases separated the two germline ends. The CDR3 DNA reads as TGTGCCAGCAGCGAGGACAGACAAGAGACCCAGTACTTC. It yields the protein CASSEDRQETQYF.

This clone was observed a single time. The chain joins TRBV15 to TRBJ1-6, with 8 bases that match TRBD1. Germline V gene sequence: CDR1 LNHNV, CDR2 YYDKDF (reference sequence). The CDR3 covers 16 residues. Losses at the gene ends were 2 bases for V and 10 bases for J; bases not matched to a gene: 10. CDR3 region: CATSRTTGGAWSPLHF. The DNA for the CDR3 is TGTGCCACCAGCAGAACCACAGGGGGTGCTTGGTCACCCCTCCACTTT. The full variable domain, in which reference TRBV15 and TRBJ1-6 provide the parts outside the CDR3, is DAMVIQNPRYQVTQFGKPVTLSCSQTLNHNVMYWYQQKSSQAPKLLFHYYDKDFNNEADTPDNFQSRRPNTSFCFLDIRSPGLGDTAMYLCATSRTTGGAWSPLHFGNGTRLTVT.

The rearrangement uses TRBV5-6 and TRBJ1-1; D perhaps matches TRBD1 (6 bases). Trimming shortened V by 4 bases and J by 8 bases, and 12 bases separated the two germline ends. The CDR3 contains 12 residues. Germline V CDR1 and CDR2: SGHDT, YYEEEE. Here the CDR3 DNA reads TGTGCCAGCAGCAATCAGGGGCGGGAAGCTTTCTTT. Protein product: CASSNQGREAFF.

This clone was seen once. The rearrangement links TRBV11-2 to TRBJ2-2, with D possibly TRBD1 on 5 matching bases. Trimming stripped 5 bases from V and 0 bases from J, with 13 bases between. The CDR3 covers 16 residues. CDR1 and CDR2 (germline): SGHAT, FQNNGV. CDR3 sequence reads: CASSARASTNTGELFF. The CDR3 DNA reads as TGTGCCAGCAGCGCCAGGGCAAGTACGAACACCGGGGAGCTGTTTTTT.

The chain couples TRBV11-1 to TRBJ2-1; D perhaps matches TRBD1 (5 bases). V was shortened by 11 bases and J by 9 bases, with 17 bases between the two germline ends. The CDR3 spans 12 residues. CDR1 is SGHAT, CDR2 FQDESV, per germline (reference sequence). CDR3 DNA: TGTGCCGTTACCAGGGATCCAAGTGAGCAGTTCTTC. It yields the protein CAVTRDPSEQFF.

This rearrangement joins TRBV2 to TRBJ2-1; D unresolved. The CDR3 spans 16 residues. Germline values: CDR1 SNHLY, CDR2 FYNNEI. The germline V and J ends were trimmed by 6 bases and 2 bases, with 17 bases remaining between them. The CDR3 DNA is TGTGCCAGCAGCGACCCAGGAAACTTCCCCTACAATGAGCAGTTCTTC. Its protein is CASSDPGNFPYNEQFF.

This chain links TRBV18 with TRBJ1-1; possibly TRBD1 for D (6 bases). Per the germline V gene, CDR1 is KGHSH and CDR2 is LQKENI. The CDR3 runs 14 residues. The V and J ends lost 3 bases and 3 bases respectively, with 11 bases between them. The CDR3 DNA sequence: TGTGCCAGCTCACCCTTGGGGGCGGACACTGAAGCTTTCTTT. Translation gives CASSPLGADTEAFF.

V gene TRBV2 combines with J gene TRBJ1-1, with no clear D. Germline assignment: CDR1 SNHLY and CDR2 FYNNEI. V was cut by 4 bases and J by 1 base, with 10 bases left in between. The CDR3 loop spans 14 amino acids. This chain's CDR3 is CASSAFFGNTEAFF. DNA for the CDR3: TGTGCCAGCAGTGCGTTTTTCGGGAACACTGAAGCTTTCTTT.

The chain has TRBV4-1 and TRBJ2-5; 10 bases line up with TRBD1. CDR1 is MGHRA, CDR2 YSYEKL, per germline. Trimming at V came to 3 bases and at J to 9 bases, leaving 7 bases not matched to a gene. The CDR3 is made up of 14 amino acids. CDR3 sequence: CASSHPGQGMAQYF. CDR3 bases: TGCGCCAGCAGCCACCCGGGACAGGGGATGGCCCAGTACTTC.

V usage is TRBV4-1 and J usage is TRBJ2-5; the match to TRBD2 covers 12 bases. In germline, CDR1 is MGHRA, CDR2 YSYEKL. J was trimmed by 5 bases and V by 6 bases; bases with no gene match: 4. The CDR3 is made up of 14 amino acids. The CDR3 DNA follows: TGCGCCAGCAGTAGACTAGCGGGGGTTGAGACCCAGTACTTC. It yields the protein CASSRLAGVETQYF.

V and J are TRBV6-4 and TRBJ2-1; 8 bases map to TRBD1. This CDR3 is built from 16 residues. Germline trimming cut 4 bases from V and 2 bases from J; bases unmatched to any gene: 7. The germline gives CDR1 MRHNA, CDR2 SNTAGT. The CDR3 nucleotides are TGTGCCAGCAGTGGCCGACAGGGGTTCGCCTACAATGAGCAGTTCTTC. Its protein is CASSGRQGFAYNEQFF.

The rearrangement uses TRBV29-1 and TRBJ2-1; no clear D gene. This CDR3 is 17 amino acids long. Trimming left V 5 bases short and J 5 bases short, with 25 bases between. Germline assignment: CDR1 SQVTM and CDR2 ANQGSEA. CDR3 in amino acids: CSVLVSPRVAANNEQFF. CDR3 bases: TGCAGCGTTCTGGTGTCCCCCCGGGTGGCCGCTAACAATGAGCAGTTCTTC.

This clone was seen only once. The J gene is TRBJ2-7, the V gene TRBV4-1; D unclear. The length of the CDR3 is 11 residues. Deletions cut 4 bases from V and 5 bases from J, with 6 bases between. CDR1 and CDR2 from the germline V gene are MGHRA and YSYEKL. The CDR3 reads CASSPGHEQYF. The CDR3 region has the DNA TGCGCCAGCAGCCCCGGTCACGAGCAGTACTTC.

The chain uses TRBV7-8 and TRBJ2-7; 8 positions agree with TRBD1. The CDR3 is 14 amino acids. V was clipped by 5 bases and J by 5 bases; unmatched bases: 8. CDR1 and CDR2 (germline): SGHVS, FQNEAQ. Here the CDR3 reads CASSPPSGGDEQYF. CDR3 in DNA: TGTGCCAGCAGCCCTCCCTCAGGGGGCGACGAGCAGTACTTC.

The gene calls are TRBV4-1 and TRBJ2-3; D is perhaps TRBD2 (5 bases). V was cut by 0 bases and J by 1 base, with 11 bases left in between. The CDR3 contains 16 residues. Germline CDR1 and CDR2: MGHRA and YSYEKL. CDR3 in amino acids: CASSQETGSGTDTQYF. CDR3 DNA sequence: TGCGCCAGCAGCCAAGAAACGGGGAGCGGCACAGATACGCAGTATTTT.